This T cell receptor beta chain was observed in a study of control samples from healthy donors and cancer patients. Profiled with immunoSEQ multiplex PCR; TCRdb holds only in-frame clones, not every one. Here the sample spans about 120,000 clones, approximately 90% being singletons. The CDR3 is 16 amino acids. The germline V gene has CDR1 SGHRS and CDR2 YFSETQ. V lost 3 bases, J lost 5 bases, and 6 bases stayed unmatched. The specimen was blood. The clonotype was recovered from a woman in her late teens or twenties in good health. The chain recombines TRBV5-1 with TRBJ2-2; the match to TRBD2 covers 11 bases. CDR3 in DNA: TGCGCCAGCAGCTCGACGGGACTAGCGGATACCGGGGAGCTGTTTTTT. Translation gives CASSSTGLADTGELFF.